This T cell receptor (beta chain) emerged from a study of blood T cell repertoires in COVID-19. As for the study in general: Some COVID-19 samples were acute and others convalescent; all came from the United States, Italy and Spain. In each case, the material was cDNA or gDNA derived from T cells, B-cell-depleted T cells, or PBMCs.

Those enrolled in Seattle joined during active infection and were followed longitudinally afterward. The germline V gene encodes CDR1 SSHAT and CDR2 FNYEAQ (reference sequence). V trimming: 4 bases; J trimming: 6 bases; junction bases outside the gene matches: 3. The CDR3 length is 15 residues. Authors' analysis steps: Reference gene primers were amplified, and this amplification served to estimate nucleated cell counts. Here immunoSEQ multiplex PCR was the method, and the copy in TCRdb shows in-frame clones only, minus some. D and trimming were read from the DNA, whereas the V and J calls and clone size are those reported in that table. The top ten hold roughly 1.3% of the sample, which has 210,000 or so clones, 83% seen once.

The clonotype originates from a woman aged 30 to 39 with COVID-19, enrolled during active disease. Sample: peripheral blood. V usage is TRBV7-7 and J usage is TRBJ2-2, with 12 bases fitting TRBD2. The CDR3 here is CASSSSGRASGELFF. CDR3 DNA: TGTGCCAGCAGCTCTAGCGGGAGGGCGTCCGGGGAGCTGTTTTTT.